This T cell receptor beta chain was sequenced during a study of human T cells and chemical hapten exposure. Study information: Small discrepancies in pooled library volume mainly accounted for the varying TCR yields per sample. Whole-study results and caveats: TCRs at high frequency, those above 1 in 1000, did not change with DPC sensitization.

This clonotype was counted at least ten times. Its specificity is not known. During construction of the library, unique molecular identifiers were attached to individual cDNA molecules for quantitative, reproducible TCR counting. TCRdb passed the RACE reads through MiXCR, listing each CDR3 protein once. The sample shows roughly 49,000 distinct CDR3 sequences, about 4.5% of them seen only once. Indicated time point: healthy volunteer bleed at 2 weeks. Before extraction, the whole blood was not fractionated, and total RNA was taken from it. Between the trimmed V and J ends, which lost 3 bases and 4 bases, there was a span of 10 bases. The CDR3 is made up of 13 amino acids. Germline V gives CDR1 LGHDT, CDR2 YNNKEL (reference sequence).

This sequence was found in a female donor in good health. Some clones in this sample may be carry-over from other donors' samples. V gene TRBV3-1 combines with J gene TRBJ2-7, with D possibly matching TRBD2 (6 bases). The specimen was whole blood. CDR3 DNA: TGTGCCAGCAGCCATTCGGAGGGGTACGAGCAGTACTTC. Its translation: CASSHSEGYEQYF.